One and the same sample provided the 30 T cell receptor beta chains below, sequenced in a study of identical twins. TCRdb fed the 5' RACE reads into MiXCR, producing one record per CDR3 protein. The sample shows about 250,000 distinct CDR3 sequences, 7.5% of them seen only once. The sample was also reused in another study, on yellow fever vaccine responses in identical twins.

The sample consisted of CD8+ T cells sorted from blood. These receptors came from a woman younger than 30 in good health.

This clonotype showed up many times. CDR3 nucleotides: TGTGCCAGCAGTAATACAGGGACTTTTAATACTGAAGCTTTCTTT. Its translation: CASSNTGTFNTEAFF. The V gene is TRBV28, the J gene TRBJ1-1, with D possibly matching TRBD1 (6 bases). The CDR3 is made up of 15 amino acids. The V and J ends lost 5 bases and 5 bases respectively, with 18 bases between them. The V gene's germline CDR1 is MDHEN and CDR2 SYDVKM.

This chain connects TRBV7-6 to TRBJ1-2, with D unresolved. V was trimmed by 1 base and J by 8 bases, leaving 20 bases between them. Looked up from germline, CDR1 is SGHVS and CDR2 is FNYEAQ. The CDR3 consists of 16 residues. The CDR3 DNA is TGTGCCAGCAGCTTAGATCCCCCCTCCAGCGGAGGAGGCTACACCTTC. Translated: CASSLDPPSSGGGYTF.

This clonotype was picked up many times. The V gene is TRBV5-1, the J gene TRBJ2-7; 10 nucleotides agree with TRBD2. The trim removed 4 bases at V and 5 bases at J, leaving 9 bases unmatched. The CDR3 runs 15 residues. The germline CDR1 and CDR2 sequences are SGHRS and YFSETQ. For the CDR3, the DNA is TGCGCCAGCAGCAAGCGGGAGGGCCCTCTGGACGAGCAGTACTTC. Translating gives CASSKREGPLDEQYF.

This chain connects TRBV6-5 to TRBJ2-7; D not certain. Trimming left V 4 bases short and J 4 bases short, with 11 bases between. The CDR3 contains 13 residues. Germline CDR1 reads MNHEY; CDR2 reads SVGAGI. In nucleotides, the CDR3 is TGTGCCAGCAGTTTCACCGAGAAGTACGAGCAGTACTTC. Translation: CASSFTEKYEQYF.

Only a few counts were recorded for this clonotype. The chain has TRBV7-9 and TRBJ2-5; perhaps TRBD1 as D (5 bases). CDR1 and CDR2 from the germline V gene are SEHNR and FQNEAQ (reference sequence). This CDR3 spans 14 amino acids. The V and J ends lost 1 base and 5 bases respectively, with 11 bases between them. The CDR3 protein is CASSLGQGSETQYF. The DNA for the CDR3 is TGTGCCAGCAGCTTAGGGCAGGGTTCGGAGACCCAGTACTTC.

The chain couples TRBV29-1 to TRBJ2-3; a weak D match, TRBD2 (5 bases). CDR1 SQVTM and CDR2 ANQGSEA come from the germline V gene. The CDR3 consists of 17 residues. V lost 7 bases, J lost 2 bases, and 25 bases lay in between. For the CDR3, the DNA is TGCAGCGCCATACCCCCTATGGGAGAGTCCCACACAGATACGCAGTATTTT. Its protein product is CSAIPPMGESHTDTQYF.

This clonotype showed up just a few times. CDR3 sequence: CASSQTGRGLNEQFF. CDR3 DNA: TGTGCCAGCAGCCAAACAGGGAGGGGTCTCAATGAGCAGTTCTTC. The chain carries TRBV3-1 and TRBJ2-1; weak D call: TRBD2 (7 bases). Germline V lookup: CDR1 LGHDT, CDR2 YNNKEL (reference sequence). The CDR3 extends over 15 amino acids. V shed 2 bases and J shed 6 bases, with 14 bases lying between them.

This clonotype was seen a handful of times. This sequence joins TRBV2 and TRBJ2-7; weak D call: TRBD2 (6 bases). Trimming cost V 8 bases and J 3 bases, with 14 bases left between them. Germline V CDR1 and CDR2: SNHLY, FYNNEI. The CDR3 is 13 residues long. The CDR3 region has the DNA TGTGCCAGCGGGTTCAGGAGGGACTACGAGCAGTACTTC. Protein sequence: CASGFRRDYEQYF.

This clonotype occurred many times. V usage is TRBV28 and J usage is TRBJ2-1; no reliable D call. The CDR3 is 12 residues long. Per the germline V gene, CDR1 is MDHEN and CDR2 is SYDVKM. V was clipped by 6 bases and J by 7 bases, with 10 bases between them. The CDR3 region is CASRVWDNEQFF. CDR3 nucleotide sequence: TGTGCCAGCAGGGTCTGGGATAATGAGCAGTTCTTC.

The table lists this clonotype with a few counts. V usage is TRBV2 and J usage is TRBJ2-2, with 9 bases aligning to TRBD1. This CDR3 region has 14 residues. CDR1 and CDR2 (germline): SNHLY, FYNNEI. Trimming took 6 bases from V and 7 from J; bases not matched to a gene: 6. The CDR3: CASRNRGQDGELFF. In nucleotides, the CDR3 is TGTGCCAGCAGAAACAGGGGGCAGGACGGGGAGCTGTTTTTT.

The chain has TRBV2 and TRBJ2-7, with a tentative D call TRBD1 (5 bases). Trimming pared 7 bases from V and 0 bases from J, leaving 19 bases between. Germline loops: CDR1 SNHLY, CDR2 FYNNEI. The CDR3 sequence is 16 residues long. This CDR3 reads CASIEGHRSSSYEQYF. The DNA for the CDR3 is TGTGCCAGCATCGAAGGACACCGCTCGTCCTCCTACGAGCAGTACTTC.

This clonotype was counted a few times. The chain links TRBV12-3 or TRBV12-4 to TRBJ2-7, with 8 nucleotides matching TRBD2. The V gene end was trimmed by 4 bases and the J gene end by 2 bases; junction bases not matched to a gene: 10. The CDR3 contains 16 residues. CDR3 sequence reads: CASSSLTSGAPYEQYF. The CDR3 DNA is TGTGCCAGCAGTTCCCTCACTAGCGGAGCCCCCTACGAGCAGTACTTC.

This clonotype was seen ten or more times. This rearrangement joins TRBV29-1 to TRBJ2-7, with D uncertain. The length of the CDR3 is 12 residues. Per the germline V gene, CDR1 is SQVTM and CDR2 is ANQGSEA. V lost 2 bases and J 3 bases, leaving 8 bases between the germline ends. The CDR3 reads CSVETRDYEQYV. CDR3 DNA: TGCAGCGTTGAAACCCGAGACTACGAGCAGTACGTC.

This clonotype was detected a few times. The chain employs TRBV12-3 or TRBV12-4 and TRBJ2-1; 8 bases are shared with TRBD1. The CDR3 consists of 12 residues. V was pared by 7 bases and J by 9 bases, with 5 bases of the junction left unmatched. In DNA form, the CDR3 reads TGTGCCAGCAACGCCGACAGGGGTGAGCAGTTCTTC. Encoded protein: CASNADRGEQFF.

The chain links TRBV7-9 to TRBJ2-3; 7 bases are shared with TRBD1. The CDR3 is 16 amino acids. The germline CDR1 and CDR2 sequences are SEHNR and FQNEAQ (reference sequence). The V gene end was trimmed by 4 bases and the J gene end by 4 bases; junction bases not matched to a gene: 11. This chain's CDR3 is CASSSSQGIRADTQYF. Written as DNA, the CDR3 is TGTGCCAGCAGCTCCTCACAGGGGATTCGGGCAGATACGCAGTATTTT.

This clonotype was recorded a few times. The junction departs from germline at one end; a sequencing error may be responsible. The CDR3 DNA is TGCGTCAGCAGCATGACAGGGGTAGCCGGGGAGCTGTTTTTT. Its protein is CVSSMTGVAGELFF. The gene calls are TRBV4-1 and TRBJ2-2, with 8 bases aligning to TRBD1. Germline CDR1 and CDR2: MGHRA and YSYEKL. The CDR3 consists of 14 residues.

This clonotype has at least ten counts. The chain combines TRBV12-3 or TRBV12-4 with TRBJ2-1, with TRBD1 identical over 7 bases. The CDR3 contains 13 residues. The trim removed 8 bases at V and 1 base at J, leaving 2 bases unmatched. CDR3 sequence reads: CASQDRSYNEQFF. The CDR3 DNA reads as TGTGCCAGCCAGGACAGGTCCTACAATGAGCAGTTCTTC.

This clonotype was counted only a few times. The DNA of the CDR3 is TGTGCCAGCAGCTTTGCGGTGACTAGCGGGATGTACGAGCAGTACTTC. This gives the protein CASSFAVTSGMYEQYF. The V and J genes are TRBV12-1 and TRBJ2-7; no DNA check was done on the table's D call, TRBD2. TRBV12-1 constitutes a pseudogene. The CDR3 consists of 16 residues.

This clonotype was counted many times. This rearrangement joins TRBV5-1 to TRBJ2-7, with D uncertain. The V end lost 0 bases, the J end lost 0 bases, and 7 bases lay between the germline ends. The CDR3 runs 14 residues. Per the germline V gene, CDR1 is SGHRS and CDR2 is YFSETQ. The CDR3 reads CASSLAGLSYEQYF. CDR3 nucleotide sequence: TGCGCCAGCAGCTTGGCGGGCCTCTCCTACGAGCAGTACTTC.

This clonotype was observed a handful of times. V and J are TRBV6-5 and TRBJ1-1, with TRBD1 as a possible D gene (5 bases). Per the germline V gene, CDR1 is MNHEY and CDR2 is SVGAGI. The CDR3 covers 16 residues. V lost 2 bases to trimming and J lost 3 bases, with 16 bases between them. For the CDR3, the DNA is TGTGCCAGCAGTTACCGGGATGGGGCCCTGTACACTGAAGCTTTCTTT. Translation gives CASSYRDGALYTEAFF.

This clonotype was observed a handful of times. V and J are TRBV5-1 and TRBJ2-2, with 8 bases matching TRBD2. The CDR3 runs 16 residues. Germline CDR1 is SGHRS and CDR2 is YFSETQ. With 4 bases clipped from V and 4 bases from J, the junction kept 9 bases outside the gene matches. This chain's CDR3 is CASSLRTSMTTGELFF. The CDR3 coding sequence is TGCGCCAGCAGCCTTCGGACTAGCATGACCACCGGGGAGCTGTTTTTT. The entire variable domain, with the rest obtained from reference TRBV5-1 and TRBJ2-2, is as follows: KAGVTQTPRYLIKTRGQQVTLSCSPISGHRSVSWYQQTPGQGLQFLFEYFSETQRNKGNFPGRFSGRQFSNSRSEMNVSTLELGDSALYLCASSLRTSMTTGELFFGEGSRLTVL.

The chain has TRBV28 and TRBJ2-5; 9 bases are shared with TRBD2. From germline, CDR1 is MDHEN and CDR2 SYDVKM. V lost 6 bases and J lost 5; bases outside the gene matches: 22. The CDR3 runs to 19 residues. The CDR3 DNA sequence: TGTGCCAGCAGCCCGGTGGCAGCGGGAGGCGGACGGATGGGGGAGACCCAGTACTTC. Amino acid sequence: CASSPVAAGGGRMGETQYF.

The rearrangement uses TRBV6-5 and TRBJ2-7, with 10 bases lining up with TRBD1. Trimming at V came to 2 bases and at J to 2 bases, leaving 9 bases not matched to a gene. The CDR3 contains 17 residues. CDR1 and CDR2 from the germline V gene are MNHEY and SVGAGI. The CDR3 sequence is CASSYRMTGGLAYEQYF. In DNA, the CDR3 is TGTGCCAGCAGTTACAGGATGACAGGGGGCCTAGCCTACGAGCAGTACTTC.

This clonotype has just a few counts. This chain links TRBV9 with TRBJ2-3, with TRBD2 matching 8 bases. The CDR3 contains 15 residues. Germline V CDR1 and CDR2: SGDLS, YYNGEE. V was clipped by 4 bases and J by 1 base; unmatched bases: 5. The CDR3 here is CASSPGGARTDTQYF. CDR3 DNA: TGTGCCAGCAGCCCGGGGGGGGCACGCACAGATACGCAGTATTTT.

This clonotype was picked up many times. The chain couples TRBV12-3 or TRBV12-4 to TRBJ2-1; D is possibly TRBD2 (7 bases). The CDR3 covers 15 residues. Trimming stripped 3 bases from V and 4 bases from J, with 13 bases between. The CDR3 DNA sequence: TGTGCCAGCAGTTTTCCCGGGGGGCGTTACAATGAGCAGTTCTTC. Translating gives CASSFPGGRYNEQFF.

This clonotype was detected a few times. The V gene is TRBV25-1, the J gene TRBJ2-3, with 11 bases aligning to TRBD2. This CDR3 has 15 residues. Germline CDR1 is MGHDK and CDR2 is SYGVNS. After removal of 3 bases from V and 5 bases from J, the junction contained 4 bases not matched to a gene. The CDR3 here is CASSEELAGEDTQYF. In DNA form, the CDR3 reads TGTGCCAGCAGTGAGGAACTAGCGGGGGAAGATACGCAGTATTTT.

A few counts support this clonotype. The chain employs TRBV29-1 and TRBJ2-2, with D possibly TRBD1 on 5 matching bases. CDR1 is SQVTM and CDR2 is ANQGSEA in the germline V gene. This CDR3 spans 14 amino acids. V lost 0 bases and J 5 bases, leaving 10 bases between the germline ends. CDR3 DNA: TGCAGCGTTGAAGAGGGGCGTGGGACCGGGGAGCTGTTTTTT. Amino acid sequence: CSVEEGRGTGELFF.

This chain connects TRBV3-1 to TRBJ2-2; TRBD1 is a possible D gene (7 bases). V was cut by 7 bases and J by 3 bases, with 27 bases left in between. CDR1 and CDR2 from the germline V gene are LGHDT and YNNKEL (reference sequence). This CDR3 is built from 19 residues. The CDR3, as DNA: TGTGCCAGCACCAGAGGAGGGGCAGGGGGTAGTGTTGACACCGGGGAGCTGTTTTTT. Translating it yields CASTRGGAGGSVDTGELFF.

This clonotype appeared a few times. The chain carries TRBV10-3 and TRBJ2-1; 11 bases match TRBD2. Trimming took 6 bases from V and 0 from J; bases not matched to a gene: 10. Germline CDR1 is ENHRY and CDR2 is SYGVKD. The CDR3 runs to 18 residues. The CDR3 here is CAIRSGLADSRSYNEQFF. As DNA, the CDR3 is TGTGCCATCAGATCGGGACTAGCGGACTCCCGCTCCTACAATGAGCAGTTCTTC.

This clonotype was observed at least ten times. In DNA form, the CDR3 reads TGTGCCAGCAGCTTTGTTTACAACCAAGAGACCCAGTACTTC. Encoded protein: CASSFVYNQETQYF. The V call is TRBV11-2, the J call TRBJ2-5; D remains ambiguous. The CDR3 covers 14 residues. Trimming removed 3 bases at V and 0 bases at J, with 8 bases between. The germline gives CDR1 SGHAT, CDR2 FQNNGV.